The 13 T cell receptor beta chains listed next were all sequenced from one sample in a study of T-cell reconstitution after alpha-beta-depleted transplantation in children. A library of TCRbeta sequences, prepared with unique molecular identifiers, was generated. TCRdb re-called the PCR reads with MiXCR, one entry per CDR3 protein. This sample has hundreds of thousands of distinct CDR3 sequences, with around 16% found just once. Material: PBMCs from the stem cell graft donor, obtained from the stem cell graft. Receptors originate from a human donor who donated a stem cell graft to a child with acute lymphoblastic leukemia.

This clonotype was counted only a few times. The chain couples TRBV5-1 to TRBJ2-3; 7 bases are shared with TRBD2. Germline V lookup: CDR1 SGHRS, CDR2 YFSETQ. The CDR3 is 14 amino acids. The trim removed 3 bases at V and 5 bases at J, leaving 6 bases unmatched. The CDR3 reads CASSSGGSGDTQYF. The CDR3 region has the DNA TGCGCCAGCAGCTCGGGGGGTAGCGGAGATACGCAGTATTTT.

Comments on this clonotype: An end of the junction does not agree with germline; a read error may underlie this. The rearrangement links TRBV7-9 to TRBJ2-1, with a tentative D call TRBD2 (5 bases). The CDR3 spans 11 residues. CDR1 is SEHNR and CDR2 is FQNEAQ in the germline V gene (reference sequence). The CDR3 region is CASSLAVAWIF. CDR3 nucleotides: TGTGCCAGCAGCTTAGCGGTAGCGTGGATCTTC.

This clonotype was recorded a few times. The chain is built from TRBV7-9 and TRBJ2-1, with 12 bases matching TRBD2. CDR3 length: 17 amino acids. V shed 8 bases, J shed 6 bases, and the junction held 14 bases outside the gene matches. Germline V CDR1 and CDR2: SEHNR, FQNEAQ (reference sequence). In DNA, the CDR3 is TGTGCCAGCGGGGGAAGGACTAGCGGGATTTGGACCAATGAGCAGTTCTTC. Translation gives CASGGRTSGIWTNEQFF.

This clonotype was counted between two and nine times. CDR3 nucleotides: TGTGCCAGCAGTCCTGGAATCGGCTCCGGGACTAGCAACGATGAGCAGTTCTTC. This codes for CASSPGIGSGTSNDEQFF. The chain is built from TRBV12-3 or TRBV12-4 and TRBJ2-1; 9 bases agree with TRBD2. V shed 5 bases and J 8 bases; nucleotides not matched to a gene: 19. The CDR3 runs 18 residues.

As to this clonotype: A junction end diverges from the germline sequence, so it may reflect a read error. The chain employs TRBV20-1 and TRBJ2-3, with 7 bases fitting TRBD1. Germline-derived CDR1 and CDR2 are DFQATT and SNEGSKA (reference sequence). This CDR3 is 14 amino acids long. DNA of the CDR3: TGCAGTGCTCTGACAGGGCCCCACACAGATACGCGGTATTTT. This codes for CSALTGPHTDTRYF.

CDR3 region: CASSPRAGGPGASYEQYF. CDR3 nucleotide sequence: TGTGCCAGCTCACCGAGGGCGGGAGGGCCTGGAGCTTCCTACGAGCAGTACTTC. V is TRBV18 and J is TRBJ2-7; 9 nucleotides agree with TRBD2. This CDR3 has 18 residues. With 3 bases clipped from V and 1 base from J, the junction kept 13 bases outside the gene matches. Germline V gene data show CDR1 as KGHSH and CDR2 as LQKENI. Drawing the rest from reference TRBV18 and TRBJ2-7, the complete variable domain is NAGVMQNPRHLVRRRGQEARLRCSPMKGHSHVYWYRQLPEEGLKFMVYLQKENIIDESGMPKERFSAEFPKEGPSILRIQQVVRGDSAAYFCASSPRAGGPGASYEQYFGPGTRLTVT.

The chain links TRBV5-1 to TRBJ2-3, with TRBD2 as a possible D gene (5 bases). V was pared by 0 bases and J by 2 bases, with 10 bases between. CDR1 is SGHRS, CDR2 YFSETQ, per germline. The CDR3 has 15 residues. The CDR3 nucleotides read TGCGCCAGCAGCTTGGAGGGCGGACTCACAGATACGCAGTATTTT. Protein product: CASSLEGGLTDTQYF.

V is TRBV7-6 and J is TRBJ2-1; the D call may be TRBD1 or TRBD2 (7 bases each). The CDR3 totals 16 residues. Trimming stripped 5 bases from V and 4 bases from J, with 18 bases between. Per the germline V gene, CDR1 is SGHVS and CDR2 is FNYEAQ. The CDR3 DNA is TGTGCCAGCAGCCCTAGGGGGCGGGGGTATTACAATGAGCAGTTCTTC. Its translation is CASSPRGRGYYNEQFF.

This chain uses TRBV27 with TRBJ2-3, with 11 bases aligning to TRBD2. The CDR3 consists of 15 residues. Trimming removed 5 bases from V and 2 bases from J; junction bases left unmatched: 3. In germline, CDR1 is MNHEY, CDR2 SMNVEV (reference sequence). DNA of the CDR3: TGTGCCAGCAGTAATAGCGGGAGGGACACAGATACGCAGTATTTT. Amino acid sequence: CASSNSGRDTDTQYF.

This chain joins TRBV27 and TRBJ2-5; D unresolved. Germline V lookup: CDR1 MNHEY, CDR2 SMNVEV (reference sequence). Trimming cost V 2 bases and J 0 bases, with 10 bases left between them. CDR3 length: 15 amino acids. The chain's CDR3 is CASSLLDQHQETQYF. Here the CDR3 DNA reads TGTGCCAGCAGTTTACTGGACCAGCACCAAGAGACCCAGTACTTC.

DNA of the CDR3: TGCGCCAGCAGCGTTGATTTGACCTACGAGCAGTACTTC. Amino acids: CASSVDLTYEQYF. The genes are TRBV5-1 and TRBJ2-7; D call uncertain. The CDR3 totals 13 residues. The V gene's germline CDR1 is SGHRS and CDR2 YFSETQ. Trimming shortened V by 4 bases and J by 2 bases, and 10 bases separated the two germline ends.

The V and J genes are TRBV27 and TRBJ2-1, with D unresolved. Between the trimmed V and J ends, which lost 3 bases and 3 bases, there was a span of 12 bases. Germline V gene sequence: CDR1 MNHEY, CDR2 SMNVEV (reference sequence). This CDR3 is built from 15 residues. The DNA of the CDR3 is TGTGCCAGCAGTTTTAGTTCGGGTGGCTACAATGAGCAGTTCTTC. It encodes CASSFSSGGYNEQFF.

Only a few counts were recorded for this clonotype. J is TRBJ1-1 and V is TRBV3-1; D gene ambiguous. The CDR3 extends over 17 amino acids. The germline gives CDR1 LGHDT, CDR2 YNNKEL (reference sequence). Trimming removed 0 bases at V and 1 base at J, with 15 bases between. The CDR3 region is CASSQDDPGPPNTEAFF. In DNA form, the CDR3 reads TGTGCCAGCAGCCAAGATGACCCAGGACCGCCGAACACTGAAGCTTTCTTT.